What follows are 17 T cell receptor beta chains derived from one specimen sequenced in a study of blood T cell repertoires in COVID-19. Profiled with immunoSEQ multiplex PCR; TCRdb holds only in-frame clones, not every one. Of under 150,000 clones in the sample, less than 85% were seen once. Source material: peripheral blood. These receptors were taken from a human donor in a cohort sampled during active COVID-19.

The chain couples TRBV20-1 to TRBJ2-2, with no clear D. The CDR3 loop spans 14 amino acids. Germline lookup yields CDR1 DFQATT and CDR2 SNEGSKA (reference sequence). V was trimmed by 3 bases and J by 4 bases, leaving 12 bases between them. CDR3 bases: TGCAGTGCTAGTGCAGGCTTATTCACCGGGGAGCTGTTTTTT. It codes for CSASAGLFTGELFF.

The V call is TRBV12-3 or TRBV12-4, the J call TRBJ2-1, with a weak D call TRBD1 (6 bases). The CDR3 has 12 residues. V lost 5 bases and J lost 7, with 9 bases in between. The CDR3 protein is CASSQQGNEQFF. The DNA of the CDR3 is TGTGCCAGCAGTCAACAGGGTAATGAGCAGTTCTTC.

The chain recombines TRBV7-8 with TRBJ1-1; weak D call: TRBD1 (6 bases). CDR3 length: 14 residues. V lost 0 bases and J lost 5, with 10 bases in between. Per germline, CDR1 SGHVS and CDR2 FQNEAQ. The CDR3 region has the DNA TGTGCCAGCAGCTTAGCGCAGGGGAAGACTGAAGCTTTCTTT. This encodes CASSLAQGKTEAFF. The full variable domain, completed using reference TRBV7-8 and TRBJ1-1, is GAGVSQSPRYKVAKRGQDVALRCDPISGHVSLFWYQQALGQGPEFLTYFQNEAQLDKSGLPSDRFFAERPEGSVSTLKIQRTQQEDSAVYLCASSLAQGKTEAFFGQGTRLTVV.

This clone was seen a handful of times. This chain joins TRBV9 and TRBJ2-2; 7 bases agree with TRBD1. The CDR3 totals 17 residues. Germline-derived CDR1 and CDR2 are SGDLS and YYNGEE. J gave up 6 bases and V 3 bases, and 14 bases lay outside the gene matches. The chain's CDR3 is CASSGTDRPLGAGELFF. CDR3 nucleotide sequence: TGTGCCAGCAGCGGGACGGACAGGCCTCTGGGGGCCGGGGAGCTGTTTTTT.

The V call is TRBV29-1, the J call TRBJ2-3; perhaps TRBD1 as D (5 bases). Trimming left V 2 bases short and J 2 bases short, with 20 bases between. CDR1 SQVTM and CDR2 ANQGSEA come from the germline V gene. This CDR3 is 17 amino acids long. CDR3 nucleotide sequence: TGCAGCGTTGAAATCGGGTTTGGACACATAAACACAGATACGCAGTATTTT. This translates into CSVEIGFGHINTDTQYF.

The chain recombines TRBV9 with TRBJ2-1; TRBD1 might be the D (6 bases). The CDR3 is 19 residues long. V lost 2 bases, J lost 0 bases, and 21 bases lay in between. Germline V gene lookup returns CDR1 SGDLS and CDR2 YYNGEE. This CDR3 is CASSVRGVQGSISYNEQFF. As DNA, the CDR3 is TGTGCCAGCAGCGTGCGAGGGGTCCAGGGGTCAATCTCCTACAATGAGCAGTTCTTC.

The V call is TRBV19, the J call TRBJ1-1, with unresolved D. The V gene lost 1 base and the J gene lost 1 base, with 10 bases spanning the gap. The CDR3 is 15 residues long. Germline lookup yields CDR1 LNHDA and CDR2 SQIVND (reference sequence). The CDR3 coding sequence is TGTGCCAGTAGTATAGTGGTCCCAGGGAACACTGAAGCTTTCTTT. Amino acid sequence: CASSIVVPGNTEAFF.

V gene TRBV30 combines with J gene TRBJ2-2, with D possibly TRBD2 on 5 matching bases. V gave up 0 bases and J gave up 5 bases, with 10 bases separating them. The CDR3 consists of 14 residues. The germline gives CDR1 GTSNPN, CDR2 SVGIG (reference sequence). The CDR3 loop is CAWSVLGGTGELFF. CDR3 nucleotides: TGTGCCTGGAGTGTACTTGGAGGAACCGGGGAGCTGTTTTTT.

V gene TRBV20-1 combines with J gene TRBJ2-5, with 15 bases matching TRBD2. The V and J ends lost 3 bases and 4 bases, in that order; junction bases with no gene match: 6. The CDR3 sequence is 16 residues long. The germline V gene has CDR1 DFQATT and CDR2 SNEGSKA (reference sequence). The CDR3 sequence is CSASYEGLAGGETQYF. The CDR3 bases are TGCAGTGCTAGTTATGAGGGACTAGCGGGGGGAGAGACCCAGTACTTC.

The chain links TRBV6-2 or TRBV6-3 to TRBJ1-1; D is unclear. Germline V gene data show CDR1 as MNHEY and CDR2 as SVGEGT. The V end lost 4 bases, the J end lost 4 bases, and 22 bases lay between the germline ends. CDR3 length equals 17 residues. Here the CDR3 reads CASSSGITAETVTEAFF. CDR3 DNA sequence: TGTGCCAGCAGTTCCGGGATAACTGCCGAAACGGTCACTGAAGCTTTCTTT.

This chain links TRBV12-5 with TRBJ1-1; TRBD1 might be the D (5 bases). V lost 5 bases, J lost 5 bases, and 12 bases lay in between. Germline V lookup: CDR1 LGHNT, CDR2 FRNRAP. The CDR3 contains 13 residues. The CDR3, as DNA: TGTGCTAGTGGTACCCCAGCAGGGACTGAAGCTTTCTTT. Protein sequence: CASGTPAGTEAFF.

The rearrangement links TRBV3-1 (or the pseudogene TRBV3-2) to TRBJ2-3; 7 nucleotides agree with TRBD2. The ends lost 1 base at V and 2 bases at J; junction bases unmatched: 6. The CDR3 sequence is 16 residues long. CDR1 is LGHDT and CDR2 is YNNKEL in the germline V gene (reference sequence). CDR3 in amino acids: CASSQVRGDNTDTQYF. The CDR3 DNA follows: TGTGCCAGCAGCCAAGTTCGGGGGGATAACACAGATACGCAGTATTTT.

This clone was recorded a few times. V gene TRBV5-1 combines with J gene TRBJ2-7; 12 bases match TRBD2. Germline V gene data show CDR1 as SGHRS and CDR2 as YFSETQ. CDR3 length: 15 residues. After removal of 4 bases from V and 2 bases from J, the junction contained 4 bases not matched to a gene. The CDR3 bases are TGCGCCAGCAGCCCTACTAGCGGGGGGCCCTACGAGCAGTACTTC. Residues: CASSPTSGGPYEQYF.

This clone has only one observation. The chain carries TRBV24-1 and TRBJ2-3; D is ambiguous. V was clipped by 0 bases and J by 1 base, with 7 bases between them. The CDR3 has 15 residues. The germline V gene encodes CDR1 KGHDR and CDR2 SFDVKD. The CDR3 region is CATSDLGEGTDTQYF. The DNA of the CDR3 is TGTGCCACCAGTGATTTGGGCGAGGGCACAGATACGCAGTATTTT.

The V gene is TRBV19, the J gene TRBJ2-1, with D maybe TRBD1 (6 bases). V lost 3 bases to trimming and J lost 3 bases, with 15 bases between them. CDR3 length: 16 amino acids. Germline CDR1 is LNHDA and CDR2 is SQIVND (reference sequence). The CDR3 protein is CASSIGRLQGYNEQFF. The DNA of the CDR3 is TGTGCCAGTAGTATTGGTCGGTTACAGGGCTACAATGAGCAGTTCTTC. The full variable domain, with the rest looked up from reference TRBV19 and TRBJ2-1, is DGGITQSPKYLFRKEGQNVTLSCEQNLNHDAMYWYRQDPGQGLRLIYYSQIVNDFQKGDIAEGYSVSREKKESFPLTVTSAQKNPTAFYLCASSIGRLQGYNEQFFGPGTRLTVL.

This clone appeared a single time. V usage is TRBV18 and J usage is TRBJ1-4; the match to TRBD1 covers 9 bases. The junction had 9 bases not matched to a gene; V was cut back by 6 bases and J by 7 bases. This CDR3 is 15 amino acids long. CDR1 and CDR2 from the germline V gene are KGHSH and LQKENI. CDR3 DNA sequence: TGTGCCAGCTCCCGCACAGGGGGCGCGGGTGAAAAACTGTTTTTT. This sequence encodes CASSRTGGAGEKLFF.

Turning to this clone: This sample also contains other DNA sequences that code for the same CDR3. The rearrangement uses TRBV29-1 and TRBJ2-5, with 7 bases identical to TRBD2. From germline, CDR1 is SQVTM and CDR2 ANQGSEA. The CDR3 is 13 residues long. Trimming removed 6 bases from V and 5 bases from J; junction bases left unmatched: 9. CDR3 amino acids: CSVGGTGQETQYF. The DNA for the CDR3 is TGCAGCGTGGGAGGGACGGGGCAGGAGACCCAGTACTTC.